This is a list of T cell receptor beta chains from one sample in a study of response to subunit inactivated influenza vaccine. TCRdb ran MiXCR on the RT-PCR reads and lists one entry per CDR3 protein. The sample shows a few hundred thousand distinct CDR3 sequences, less than 25% of them seen only once. Sample: PBMCs from blood, taken less than 22 months after vaccination. The receptor source for this set is a man aged 50 to 69 who received an inactivated influenza vaccine. CDR3s include the opening cysteine and the closing phenylalanine or tryptophan. Fields, in order: D gene, V gene, J gene, clone size, CDR3 DNA, CDR3 protein. The D gene is left open where the match is weak. Clone size is given for some rows only: seen once, a few or many times, or a class if the clone is expanded.

d_call: TRBD1
v_call: TRBV9
j_call: TRBJ2-7
clone_size: few
cdr3_nt: TGTGCCAGCAGCTGGTCGGCGGGACAGGGAATCCACGAGCAGTACTTC
cdr3_aa: CASSWSAGQGIHEQYF

d_call: .
v_call: TRBV6-2/TRBV6-3
j_call: TRBJ2-5
clone_size: .
cdr3_nt: TGTGCCAGCAGTTACTCGAAGGGTCGCAAAGAGACCCAGTACTTC
cdr3_aa: CASSYSKGRKETQYF

d_call: .
v_call: TRBV4-2
j_call: TRBJ1-2
clone_size: many
cdr3_nt: TGTGCCAGCAGCCAGGAAGACAACTATGGCTACACCTTC
cdr3_aa: CASSQEDNYGYTF

d_call: .
v_call: TRBV2
j_call: TRBJ1-6
clone_size: .
cdr3_nt: TGTGCCAGCAGTGAATTGGGGGCTAGCTATAATTCACCCCTCCACTTT
cdr3_aa: CASSELGASYNSPLHF

d_call: .
v_call: TRBV29-1
j_call: TRBJ2-2
clone_size: .
cdr3_nt: TGCAGCGTTGGTGGGAACACCGGGGAGCTGTTTTTT
cdr3_aa: CSVGGNTGELFF

d_call: TRBD1
v_call: TRBV20-1
j_call: TRBJ1-1
clone_size: .
cdr3_nt: TGCAGTCCTAGAGATGCGCCGGGACAGGGGTTTAAAACTGAAGCTTTCTTT
cdr3_aa: CSPRDAPGQGFKTEAFF

d_call: TRBD1
v_call: TRBV5-1
j_call: TRBJ1-2
clone_size: few
cdr3_nt: TGCGCCAGCAGCTCCGGACAGGCTGCTAACTATGGCTACACCTTC
cdr3_aa: CASSSGQAANYGYTF

d_call: .
v_call: TRBV21-1
j_call: TRBJ2-1
clone_size: .
cdr3_nt: TGTGCCAGCAGCCGGGGACAGGGGGATGAGCAGTTCTTC
cdr3_aa: CASSRGQGDEQFF

d_call: .
v_call: TRBV5-4
j_call: TRBJ1-3
clone_size: few
cdr3_nt: TGTGCCAGCAGCTTGTCGACGACGACCTCTGGAAACACCATATATTTT
cdr3_aa: CASSLSTTTSGNTIYF

d_call: .
v_call: TRBV12-3/TRBV12-4
j_call: TRBJ1-3
clone_size: few
cdr3_nt: TGTGCCAGCAGTCCCCCATCCACACAGTTCTCTGGAAACACCATATATTTT
cdr3_aa: CASSPPSTQFSGNTIYF

d_call: .
v_call: TRBV4-2
j_call: TRBJ1-4
clone_size: .
cdr3_nt: TGTGCCAGCAGCAGGACAGTATCCCATGCAACTAATGAAAAACTGTTTTTT
cdr3_aa: CASSRTVSHATNEKLFF

d_call: .
v_call: TRBV20-1
j_call: TRBJ2-5
clone_size: .
cdr3_nt: TGCAGTGCTTATGGACCGAACCAAGAGACCCAGTACTTC
cdr3_aa: CSAYGPNQETQYF

d_call: .
v_call: TRBV13
j_call: TRBJ1-2
clone_size: few
cdr3_nt: TGTGCCAGCAACACCCCCTCAACGGACCCTGCAATCTATGGCTACACCTTC
cdr3_aa: CASNTPSTDPAIYGYTF

d_call: .
v_call: TRBV6-5
j_call: TRBJ2-7
clone_size: .
cdr3_nt: TGTGCCAGCAGTTCCAGGGTCATGAGCTCCTACGAGCAGTACTTC
cdr3_aa: CASSSRVMSSYEQYF

d_call: .
v_call: TRBV29-1
j_call: TRBJ2-5
clone_size: .
cdr3_nt: TGCAGCGTTGAAAGGCAGCAAGAGACCCAGTACTTC
cdr3_aa: CSVERQQETQYF

d_call: TRBD1
v_call: TRBV10-3
j_call: TRBJ2-1
clone_size: few
cdr3_nt: TGTGCCATCCTGGGACAGGGCCCCTACAATGAGCAGTTCTTC
cdr3_aa: CAILGQGPYNEQFF

d_call: TRBD2
v_call: TRBV29-1
j_call: TRBJ2-1
clone_size: .
cdr3_nt: TGCAGCGCCATACTAGCGGGAGAGTATAGGGCTAATGAGCAGTTCTTC
cdr3_aa: CSAILAGEYRANEQFF

d_call: .
v_call: TRBV29-1
j_call: TRBJ1-2
clone_size: few
cdr3_nt: TGCAGCGCTACGGACGGCTCTCCATATGGCTACACCTTC
cdr3_aa: CSATDGSPYGYTF

d_call: .
v_call: TRBV7-2
j_call: TRBJ2-7
clone_size: .
cdr3_nt: TGTGCCAGCAGCTTGAGTTATCACTCCTACGAGCAGTACTTC
cdr3_aa: CASSLSYHSYEQYF

d_call: TRBD1
v_call: TRBV29-1
j_call: TRBJ2-7
clone_size: few
cdr3_nt: TGCAGCGTCCGGACAGGGGGATCTCTCTACGAGCAGTACTTC
cdr3_aa: CSVRTGGSLYEQYF

d_call: .
v_call: TRBV7-9
j_call: TRBJ2-1
clone_size: few
cdr3_nt: TGTGCCAGCAGCGTCCGGTTCTTC
cdr3_aa: CASSVRFF

d_call: .
v_call: TRBV6-5
j_call: TRBJ1-1
clone_size: many
cdr3_nt: TGTGCCAGCAGTTCGGCTTCAGCCCAAGGGGCTTTCTTT
cdr3_aa: CASSSASAQGAFF

d_call: .
v_call: TRBV18
j_call: TRBJ2-7
clone_size: .
cdr3_nt: TGTGCCAGCTCACCAACGGACAGAGCCTACGAGCAGTACTTC
cdr3_aa: CASSPTDRAYEQYF

d_call: .
v_call: TRBV5-5
j_call: TRBJ1-4
clone_size: few
cdr3_nt: TGTGCCAGCAGCTTATCGGCAGTAGCAACTAATGAAAAACTGTTTTTT
cdr3_aa: CASSLSAVATNEKLFF

d_call: .
v_call: TRBV20-1
j_call: TRBJ1-2
clone_size: .
cdr3_nt: TGCAGTGCTAGCCCCAGGACTAACTATGGCTACACCTTC
cdr3_aa: CSASPRTNYGYTF

d_call: .
v_call: TRBV10-3
j_call: TRBJ1-5
clone_size: many
cdr3_nt: TGTGCCATCAGTGATAGTCCGGGTGGCAATCAGCCCCAGCATTTT
cdr3_aa: CAISDSPGGNQPQHF

d_call: TRBD2
v_call: TRBV5-1
j_call: TRBJ2-1
clone_size: .
cdr3_nt: TGCGCCAGCAGCTTGGGCGGGAGTGGCCCCTACAATGAGCAGTTCTTC
cdr3_aa: CASSLGGSGPYNEQFF

d_call: TRBD2
v_call: TRBV10-2
j_call: TRBJ2-2
clone_size: few
cdr3_nt: TGCGCCAGCAGCCCAGCGGGATACACCGGGGAGCTGTTTTTT
cdr3_aa: CASSPAGYTGELFF

d_call: .
v_call: TRBV3-1
j_call: TRBJ1-1
clone_size: many
cdr3_nt: TGTGCCAGCAGCCAAGACCGCACAGTCTTGAACACTGAAGCTTTCTTT
cdr3_aa: CASSQDRTVLNTEAFF

d_call: .
v_call: TRBV12-3/TRBV12-4
j_call: TRBJ2-1
clone_size: .
cdr3_nt: TGTGCCAGCAGTTTCTCTTCTACTAATGAGCAGTTCTTC
cdr3_aa: CASSFSSTNEQFF

d_call: .
v_call: TRBV27
j_call: TRBJ1-1
clone_size: many
cdr3_nt: TGTGCCAGCAGAATCCCAGGACCGAACACTGAAGCTTTCTTT
cdr3_aa: CASRIPGPNTEAFF

d_call: TRBD1
v_call: TRBV7-6
j_call: TRBJ1-2
clone_size: few
cdr3_nt: TGTGCCAGCAGTTTGACAGGGCTTGGTGGCTACACCTTC
cdr3_aa: CASSLTGLGGYTF

d_call: .
v_call: TRBV6-5
j_call: TRBJ1-6
clone_size: once
cdr3_nt: TGTGCCAGCAGTTACGGTGGCAGTCAAACCCTCCACTTT
cdr3_aa: CASSYGGSQTLHF

d_call: .
v_call: TRBV29-1
j_call: TRBJ1-2
clone_size: few
cdr3_nt: TGCAGCTACAATCAGGGTGGTGGCTACACCTTC
cdr3_aa: CSYNQGGGYTF

d_call: .
v_call: TRBV20-1
j_call: TRBJ2-7
clone_size: few
cdr3_nt: TGCAGTGTTTCTCTCGCCCCAGACACTTCCTCCTACGAGCAGTACTTC
cdr3_aa: CSVSLAPDTSSYEQYF

d_call: TRBD1
v_call: TRBV2
j_call: TRBJ2-7
clone_size: few
cdr3_nt: TGTGCCAGCAGGGCGCCGGGACAGGGGGCGGGTGAGCAGTACTTC
cdr3_aa: CASRAPGQGAGEQYF

d_call: .
v_call: TRBV7-9
j_call: TRBJ2-5
clone_size: .
cdr3_nt: TGTGCCAGCAGCTTACCGGGACTGACCCAGTACTTC
cdr3_aa: CASSLPGLTQYF

d_call: TRBD2
v_call: TRBV10-3
j_call: TRBJ2-1
clone_size: .
cdr3_nt: TGTGCCATCAGCCCTAGCGGTACCAGCTACAATGAGCAGTTCTTC
cdr3_aa: CAISPSGTSYNEQFF

d_call: TRBD1
v_call: TRBV7-2
j_call: TRBJ1-5
clone_size: medium-sized
cdr3_nt: TGTGCCAGCAGCCAATACAGGGGAAATCAGCCCCAGCATTTT
cdr3_aa: CASSQYRGNQPQHF

d_call: .
v_call: TRBV28
j_call: TRBJ2-7
clone_size: .
cdr3_nt: TGTGCCAGCAGTTTCTCTCTTGCAGGGCTCTCCTACGAGCAGTACTTC
cdr3_aa: CASSFSLAGLSYEQYF

d_call: .
v_call: TRBV5-1
j_call: TRBJ2-3
clone_size: few
cdr3_nt: TGCGCCAGCAGCTTGGAGTATTGGGTGTACGATACGCAGTATTTT
cdr3_aa: CASSLEYWVYDTQYF

d_call: .
v_call: TRBV2
j_call: TRBJ1-3
clone_size: few
cdr3_nt: TGTGCCAGCAGTTTCCCTCAGTGGGTAAATGGAAACACCATATATTTT
cdr3_aa: CASSFPQWVNGNTIYF

d_call: .
v_call: TRBV6-2/TRBV6-3
j_call: TRBJ1-2
clone_size: .
cdr3_nt: TGTGCCAGCAGTACTACTCAGGGGAGCTATGGCTACACCTTC
cdr3_aa: CASSTTQGSYGYTF

d_call: TRBD2
v_call: TRBV6-2/TRBV6-3
j_call: TRBJ2-1
clone_size: few
cdr3_nt: TGTGCCAGCAGTTTTCGACTAGCGGGAGACTACAATGAGCAGTTCTTC
cdr3_aa: CASSFRLAGDYNEQFF

d_call: .
v_call: TRBV7-6
j_call: TRBJ2-1
clone_size: .
cdr3_nt: TGTGCCAGCAGCTTTTCCGGAGAGGCCTACAATGAGCAGTTCTTC
cdr3_aa: CASSFSGEAYNEQFF

d_call: TRBD1
v_call: TRBV3-1
j_call: TRBJ1-6
clone_size: .
cdr3_nt: TGTGCCAGCAGCCCGGCGACAGGGGAAGACTCACCCCTCCACTTT
cdr3_aa: CASSPATGEDSPLHF

d_call: TRBD1
v_call: TRBV11-3
j_call: TRBJ1-6
clone_size: few
cdr3_nt: TGTGCCAGCAGCCCCGAGAGGACAGGGGCCAGCTCCTATAATTCACCCCTCCACTTT
cdr3_aa: CASSPERTGASSYNSPLHF

d_call: .
v_call: TRBV2
j_call: TRBJ2-7
clone_size: .
cdr3_nt: TGTGCCAGCAGTGAAGAGAAAGGGAAGGTGTACGAGCAGTACTTC
cdr3_aa: CASSEEKGKVYEQYF

d_call: TRBD2
v_call: TRBV12-3/TRBV12-4
j_call: TRBJ2-3
clone_size: .
cdr3_nt: TGTGCCAGCACTAGCGGGAGGGATACGCAGTATTTT
cdr3_aa: CASTSGRDTQYF

d_call: .
v_call: TRBV7-2
j_call: TRBJ2-1
clone_size: few
cdr3_nt: TGTGCCAGCAGCCAAAAACGGGGGGCTGGCAATGAGCAGTTCTTC
cdr3_aa: CASSQKRGAGNEQFF

d_call: TRBD1
v_call: TRBV5-1
j_call: TRBJ2-2
clone_size: .
cdr3_nt: TGCGCCAGCAGCTACGGGACAGTCACCGGGGAGCTGTTTTTT
cdr3_aa: CASSYGTVTGELFF

d_call: TRBD1
v_call: TRBV7-3
j_call: TRBJ1-2
clone_size: .
cdr3_nt: TGTGCCAGCAGCGCGACAGGGCTCCATGGCTACACCTTC
cdr3_aa: CASSATGLHGYTF

d_call: .
v_call: TRBV2
j_call: TRBJ2-3
clone_size: few
cdr3_nt: TGTGCCAGCAGTAGCGGTTACACAGATACGCAGTATTTT
cdr3_aa: CASSSGYTDTQYF

d_call: .
v_call: TRBV5-8
j_call: TRBJ1-2
clone_size: .
cdr3_nt: TGTGCCAGCAGCCCCGGTATGCGATATTATGGCTACACCTTC
cdr3_aa: CASSPGMRYYGYTF

d_call: .
v_call: TRBV29-1
j_call: TRBJ1-2
clone_size: few
cdr3_nt: TGCACCATATTAGACGGCACGACTAACTATGGCTACACCTTC
cdr3_aa: CTILDGTTNYGYTF